The next 23 T cell receptor beta chains were all read from a single sample in a study of blood T cell repertoires in COVID-19. Here immunoSEQ multiplex PCR was the method, and the copy in TCRdb shows in-frame clones only, minus some. Seen here are about 64,000 clones, roughly three quarters observed once, and the top ten hold 12% to 15%. Sample: peripheral blood. These receptors were taken from a man between 60 and 75 years old with COVID-19, enrolled during active disease.

This clone was recorded at least ten times. The chain has TRBV5-1 and TRBJ2-2; a possible D gene is TRBD2 (6 bases). Looked up from germline, CDR1 is SGHRS and CDR2 is YFSETQ. Trimming shortened V by 6 bases and J by 9 bases, and 24 bases separated the two germline ends. The CDR3 is 16 residues long. The DNA of the CDR3 is TGCGCCAGCACATTCGAGGAGGGGTTTGAAGATCGGGAGCTGTTTTTT. Translating gives CASTFEEGFEDRELFF.

This clone has a handful of counts. In nucleotides, the CDR3 is TGTGCCACCAGGGGACAGGGCTTCACAGATACGCAGTATTTT. It codes for CATRGQGFTDTQYF. The chain employs TRBV24-1 and TRBJ2-3, with 9 bases aligning to TRBD1. V shed 7 bases and J 2 bases; nucleotides not matched to a gene: 3. This CDR3 comprises 14 residues. Germline CDR1 reads KGHDR; CDR2 reads SFDVKD.

The CDR3 region has the DNA TGTGCCAGCAGTTCCGGACAGCCCTCTGGAAACACCATATATTTT. This encodes CASSSGQPSGNTIYF. The chain carries TRBV28 and TRBJ1-3; TRBD1 is a possible D gene (6 bases). Germline CDR1 reads MDHEN; CDR2 reads SYDVKM. The CDR3 covers 15 residues. V lost 4 bases to trimming and J lost 0 bases, with 10 bases between them.

This chain uses TRBV11-2 with TRBJ2-2, with 8 bases fitting TRBD2. The ends lost 9 bases at V and 0 bases at J; junction bases unmatched: 12. The CDR3 has 17 amino acids. Per the germline V gene, CDR1 is SGHAT and CDR2 is FQNNGV. Here the CDR3 DNA reads TGTGCCAGTAGAAAGGCCGGGACTAGGGCGAACACCGGGGAGCTGTTTTTT. This sequence encodes CASRKAGTRANTGELFF.

This clone has just a few counts. The chain is built from TRBV3-1 (or the pseudogene TRBV3-2) and TRBJ2-7; perhaps TRBD2 as D (7 bases). Germline V lookup: CDR1 LGHDT, CDR2 YNNKEL (reference sequence). This CDR3 spans 14 amino acids. V was pared by 0 bases and J by 7 bases, with 13 bases between. DNA for the CDR3: TGTGCCAGCAGCCAAGAGGCGGGGGCTCAAGAGCAGTACTTC. It translates to CASSQEAGAQEQYF.

The J gene is TRBJ2-1, the V gene TRBV7-9; TRBD2 matches 7 bases. Germline CDR1 and CDR2: SEHNR and FQNEAQ (reference sequence). The CDR3 is 14 amino acids. V lost 3 bases to trimming and J lost 7 bases; unmatched junction nucleotides: 6. The DNA of the CDR3 is TGTGCCAGCAGCTTGTCCGGGGGGATTAATGAGCAGTTCTTC. The encoded protein is CASSLSGGINEQFF.

This clone occurred a few times. The J gene is TRBJ1-1, the V gene TRBV28; the D is unclear. The V end lost 10 bases, the J end lost 1 base, and 7 bases lay between the germline ends. Germline V gene data show CDR1 as MDHEN and CDR2 as SYDVKM. This CDR3 is built from 11 residues. The CDR3 is CATWRNTEAFF. The CDR3 nucleotides are TGTGCCACTTGGAGGAACACTGAAGCTTTCTTT.

This rearrangement joins TRBV7-2 to TRBJ1-4, with D possibly TRBD1 on 6 matching bases. The CDR3 extends over 17 amino acids. Trimming removed 5 bases from V and 0 bases from J, with 16 bases in between. CDR1 and CDR2 (germline): SGHTA, FQGNSA. The CDR3 DNA follows: TGTGCCAGCAGCCTCCGGGGGGGGCGTGCAACTAATGAAAAACTGTTTTTT. This codes for CASSLRGGRATNEKLFF.

The chain has TRBV14 and TRBJ2-7; 8 nucleotides align to TRBD2. The CDR3 is 14 amino acids. Germline trimming cut 5 bases from V and 6 bases from J; bases unmatched to any gene: 9. Germline V gene sequence: CDR1 SGHDN, CDR2 FVKESK. The CDR3 bases are TGTGCCAGCAGCTCCGCCGGGACTAGAGGCGAGCAGTACTTC. It translates to CASSSAGTRGEQYF.

This chain joins TRBV20-1 and TRBJ2-7, with 7 nucleotides matching TRBD2. In germline, CDR1 is DFQATT, CDR2 SNEGSKA (reference sequence). The CDR3 loop spans 14 amino acids. The J segment lost 7 bases and the V segment lost 3 bases, leaving 12 bases of the junction unmatched. The CDR3 protein is CSASHRGSRQEQYF. In DNA, the CDR3 is TGCAGTGCTAGTCATCGCGGGAGCAGGCAAGAGCAGTACTTC.

This chain connects TRBV29-1 to TRBJ1-5, with D hard to call. Germline V lookup: CDR1 SQVTM, CDR2 ANQGSEA. The CDR3 spans 13 residues. Trimming removed 1 base from V and 6 bases from J, with 10 bases in between. CDR3 region: CSVEGSHGQPQHF. The CDR3 DNA is TGCAGCGTTGAAGGAAGTCACGGTCAGCCCCAGCATTTT. The variable domain in full, with the rest retrieved from reference TRBV29-1 and TRBJ1-5, is SAVISQKPSRDICQRGTSLTIQCQVDSQVTMMFWYRQQPGQSLTLIATANQGSEATYESGFVIDKFPISRPNLTFSTLTVSNMSPEDSSIYLCSVEGSHGQPQHFGDGTRLSIL.

The chain has TRBV2 and TRBJ2-2, with 9 bases identical to TRBD2. The CDR3 has 15 amino acids. J was trimmed by 3 bases and V by 10 bases; bases with no gene match: 9. Germline lookup yields CDR1 SNHLY and CDR2 FYNNEI. In nucleotides, the CDR3 is TGTGCCACCTCGGCGGGAGGGCCGGACACCGGGGAGCTGTTTTTT. Protein product: CATSAGGPDTGELFF.

J is TRBJ2-7 and V is TRBV27, with D tentatively TRBD1 (5 bases). V lost 5 bases, J lost 6 bases, and 17 bases lay in between. Germline V gene lookup returns CDR1 MNHEY and CDR2 SMNVEV (reference sequence). This CDR3 is 14 amino acids long. The CDR3 nucleotides are TGTGCCAGCAGTACAGCGACAGAGTTCCCCGAGCAGTACTTC. This sequence encodes CASSTATEFPEQYF.

The CDR3 region is CASSPRTGGETQYF. CDR3 DNA: TGTGCCAGCAGCCCTAGGACCGGGGGAGAGACCCAGTACTTC. The chain recombines TRBV3-1 (or the pseudogene TRBV3-2) with TRBJ2-5, with D possibly matching TRBD2 (6 bases). Per germline, CDR1 LGHDT and CDR2 YNNKEL (reference sequence). With 4 bases removed from V and 4 bases from J, the gap between germline ends came to 13 bases. There are 14 residues in the CDR3.

The rearrangement uses TRBV24-1 and TRBJ2-1, with 10 bases that match TRBD2. The germline V gene encodes CDR1 KGHDR and CDR2 SFDVKD. The CDR3 runs 16 residues. Trimming at V came to 5 bases and at J to 7 bases, leaving 10 bases not matched to a gene. CDR3 loop: CATSGSRTSGENEQFF. The CDR3, as DNA: TGTGCCACCAGTGGTTCGAGGACTAGCGGCGAAAATGAGCAGTTCTTC.

V and J are TRBV4-1 and TRBJ1-6; D ambiguous. V dropped 2 bases and J dropped 14 bases, with 7 bases sitting between them. The CDR3 has 11 amino acids. Germline V gene sequence: CDR1 MGHRA, CDR2 YSYEKL. The CDR3 reads CASSQRGALHF. The CDR3 nucleotides are TGCGCCAGCAGCCAACGGGGAGCCCTCCACTTT.

The chain uses TRBV19 and TRBJ1-1; a possible D gene is TRBD1 (6 bases). The germline V gene has CDR1 LNHDA and CDR2 SQIVND (reference sequence). Deletions cut 4 bases from V and 7 bases from J, with 16 bases between. CDR3 length: 14 residues. CDR3 DNA: TGTGCCAGTAGTAGAGAACAGGGATTAAGTGAAGCTTTCTTT. Protein: CASSREQGLSEAFF.

This clone has just a few counts. The genes are TRBV29-1 and TRBJ1-1; D not resolved. The V end was cut by 3 bases, the J end by 1 base, with 6 bases between. CDR3 length: 12 amino acids. Looked up from germline, CDR1 is SQVTM and CDR2 is ANQGSEA. The CDR3 coding sequence is TGCAGCGTTGATAGAGGGAACACTGAAGCTTTCTTT. Protein: CSVDRGNTEAFF.

The rearrangement uses TRBV28 and TRBJ2-3; tentative D call: TRBD1 (7 bases). The CDR3 covers 15 residues. V dropped 2 bases and J dropped 3 bases, with 12 bases sitting between them. Germline CDR1 is MDHEN and CDR2 is SYDVKM. The CDR3 sequence is CASSLRQGGTDTQYF. The CDR3 nucleotides are TGTGCCAGCAGTTTACGGCAGGGGGGTACAGATACGCAGTATTTT.

The J gene is TRBJ2-7, the V gene TRBV21-1; the table calls TRBD1, which could not be checked here. TRBV21-1 constitutes a pseudogene. This CDR3 has 14 amino acids. CDR3 in DNA: TGTGCCAGCAGCAAAGTTAGGGGGACCTACGAGCAGTACTTC. This encodes CASSKVRGTYEQYF.

This clone occurred a few times. V and J are TRBV10-2 and TRBJ2-7, with 7 bases that match TRBD1. The CDR3 has 14 amino acids. CDR1 is WSHSY and CDR2 is SAAADI in the germline V gene. The V segment lost 7 bases and the J segment 6 bases; nucleotides outside the gene matches: 12. In nucleotides, the CDR3 is TGCGCCAGCACTCTCTCAACAGGGGAAGGCGAGCAGTACTTC. Encoded protein: CASTLSTGEGEQYF.

V is TRBV6-1 and J is TRBJ1-2, with no clear D. Per the germline V gene, CDR1 is MNHNS and CDR2 is SASEGT. V was shortened by 6 bases and J by 8 bases, with 13 bases between the two germline ends. CDR3 size: 12 residues. In nucleotides, the CDR3 is TGTGCCAGCAGCCCTAGTTGGGAGGGCTACACCTTC. Amino acids: CASSPSWEGYTF.

The chain couples TRBV7-9 to TRBJ2-5; D is possibly TRBD2 (6 bases). CDR1 SEHNR and CDR2 FQNEAQ come from the germline V gene (reference sequence). Deletions cut 3 bases from V and 5 bases from J, with 13 bases between. The CDR3 is 14 amino acids. In nucleotides, the CDR3 is TGTGCCAGCAGCTTGGGACTCCCTCGGGAGACCCAGTACTTC. It specifies CASSLGLPRETQYF.